A selection of T cell receptor beta chains follows, all from one sample in a study of PD-1 blockade in classical Hodgkin lymphoma. Only in-frame clones appear in the TCRdb table, and some are missing; sequencing was by immunoSEQ multiplex PCR. Among 25,000 to 35,000 clones listed, 88% were seen once. The sequenced sample was CD4+ T cells from blood. These receptors came from a human donor with classical Hodgkin lymphoma. Both conserved end residues are part of each CDR3. D genes are given only for firm matches.

d_call	v_call	cdr3_length	j_call	cdr3_aa	cdr3_nt
TRBD2	TRBV11-3	14	TRBJ2-1	CASSLVGTSVEQFF	TGTGCCAGCAGCTTAGTTGGGACTAGCGTTGAGCAGTTCTTC
-	TRBV12-2	16	TRBJ2-7	CASRYSTGDNSYEQYF	TGTGCAAGTCGCTATTCCACAGGGGATAACTCCTACGAGCAGTACTTC
-	TRBV29-1	11	TRBJ2-1	CSVSLGYEQFF	TGCAGCGTATCTCTAGGCTATGAGCAGTTCTTC
-	TRBV7-6	16	TRBJ2-3	CASSPLAGRKTDTQYF	TGTGCCAGCAGCCCACTAGCAGGACGGAAAACAGATACGCAGTATTTT
TRBD2	TRBV5-5	17	TRBJ2-1	CASRSSGRDYSYNEQFF	TGTGCCAGCAGATCTAGCGGGAGGGACTACTCCTACAATGAGCAGTTCTTC
-	TRBV29-1	10	TRBJ1-1	CSVVWDQAFF	TGCAGCGTTGTGTGGGACCAAGCTTTCTTT
TRBD1	TRBV6-5	14	TRBJ2-1	CASEGQTIYNEQFF	TGTGCCAGCGAGGGACAGACGATCTACAATGAGCAGTTCTTC
-	TRBV28	11	TRBJ2-3	CASSPQIAQYF	TGTGCCAGCAGCCCCCAAATCGCGCAGTATTTT
TRBD2	TRBV6-5	15	TRBJ2-5	CASSYGTSGRETQYF	TGTGCCAGCAGTTACGGGACTAGCGGGAGAGAGACCCAGTACTTC
-	TRBV2	16	TRBJ1-5	CASSDPVLRSNQPQHF	TGTGCCAGCAGTGATCCGGTCTTGAGGAGCAATCAGCCCCAGCATTTT
-	TRBV11-2	15	TRBJ2-5	CASSFRSPGEETQYF	TGTGCCAGCAGCTTTCGGTCCCCAGGGGAAGAGACCCAGTACTTC
-	TRBV7-8	16	TRBJ1-2	CASSLSRTASREGYTF	TGTGCCAGCAGCTTATCCCGCACAGCCTCACGGGAGGGCTACACCTTC
-	TRBV19	14	TRBJ1-4	CASSRLTTNEKLFF	TGTGCCAGTAGCCGGCTAACAACTAATGAAAAACTGTTTTTT
TRBD1	TRBV5-4	12	TRBJ1-4	CASSPTGGKLFF	TGTGCCAGCAGCCCGACAGGGGGGAAACTGTTTTTT
TRBD1	TRBV5-1	16	TRBJ2-5	CASSLNRQGARETQYF	TGCGCCAGCAGCTTGAACAGACAGGGGGCGAGGGAGACCCAGTACTTC